Listed below are T cell receptor beta chains from one sample, sequenced in a study of cytomegalovirus exposure and HLA in healthy donors. Sequencing used immunoSEQ multiplex PCR; TCRdb keeps in-frame clones, though not all of them. The profile covers around 120,000 clones, with 80% appearing a single time and under 3% taken by the ten largest. Source material: PBMCs. All receptors come from a young man in good health and CMV-seronegative. The CDR3 runs from the conserved cysteine through the conserved F or W. Fields, in order: J gene, D gene, clone size, V gene, CDR3 protein, CDR3 DNA. The D gene is left open where the match is weak. Clone size appears in some rows only: once, few, many, or a class for an expanded clone.

>TRBJ1-5|.|.|TRBV7-9
CASSRGDSHPQPQHF
TGTGCCAGCAGCCGAGGCGACAGCCATCCTCAGCCCCAGCATTTT
>TRBJ2-1|TRBD2|.|TRBV25-1
CASSDQGLAGYFF
TGTGCCAGCAGTGACCAGGGACTAGCGGGATACTTCTTC
>TRBJ2-3|TRBD2|.|TRBV19
CATRRGGAPDTQYF
TGTGCCACCCGCCGGGGGGGGGCCCCAGATACGCAGTATTTT
>TRBJ2-7|.|.|TRBV6-1
CASSEAPAAAYEQYF
TGTGCCAGCAGTGAAGCCCCGGCGGCGGCCTACGAGCAGTACTTC
>TRBJ1-2|.|.|TRBV28
CASSSLRGENGYTF
TGTGCCAGCAGTTCCCTCCGCGGGGAGAATGGCTACACCTTC
>TRBJ2-7|TRBD1|.|TRBV7-9
CASSFGTGAYEQYF
TGTGCCAGCAGCTTCGGGACAGGGGCCTACGAGCAGTACTTC
>TRBJ2-5|TRBD2|.|TRBV7-2
CASSFLRTSIQTQYF
TGTGCCAGCAGCTTTCTACGGACTAGCATCCAGACCCAGTACTTC
>TRBJ1-1|TRBD1|.|TRBV2
CASSEPGQANTEAFF
TGTGCCAGCAGTGAACCCGGACAGGCTAACACTGAAGCTTTCTTT
>TRBJ1-2|.|.|TRBV6-1
CASSEDNGGVFGYTF
TGTGCCAGCAGTGAAGATAACGGCGGGGTTTTCGGCTACACCTTC
>TRBJ1-1|.|.|TRBV29-1
CSGCGLGGNTEAFF
TGCAGCGGATGCGGACTGGGAGGGAACACTGAAGCTTTCTTT
>TRBJ1-2|.|.|TRBV10-1
CASSDSTGPGREGYTF
TGCGCCAGCAGTGACTCGACAGGACCAGGGAGGGAGGGCTACACCTTC
>TRBJ1-4|.|once|TRBV5-1
CASSLEQTINEKLFF
TGCGCCAGCAGCTTGGAACAGACGATCAATGAAAAACTGTTTTTT
>TRBJ1-3|.|.|TRBV7-2
CASSFGAASAGNTIYF
TGTGCCAGCAGCTTCGGAGCTGCGTCAGCTGGAAACACCATATATTTT
>TRBJ2-1|TRBD2|.|TRBV5-1
CASSPTRFTSGRANEQFF
TGCGCCAGCAGCCCAACCAGGTTTACTAGCGGGAGGGCCAATGAGCAGTTCTTC
>TRBJ2-3|.|.|TRBV5-1
CASSGGHRGPTDTQYF
TGCGCCAGTAGCGGGGGTCACAGGGGGCCCACAGATACGCAGTATTTT
>TRBJ1-3|.|.|TRBV2
CASSRDWDSGNTIYF
TGTGCCAGCAGTCGGGACTGGGACTCTGGAAACACCATATATTTT
>TRBJ2-1|.|few|TRBV19
CASSILGGTYNEQFF
TGTGCCAGTAGTATACTTGGCGGAACCTACAATGAGCAGTTCTTC
>TRBJ1-1|TRBD1|few|TRBV29-1
CSGRGTGVGTEAFF
TGCAGCGGTAGGGGGACAGGGGTGGGCACTGAAGCTTTCTTT
>TRBJ2-3|TRBD2|.|TRBV15
CATSGRTSGRSDTQYF
TGTGCCACCAGCGGGCGGACTAGCGGGAGGTCAGATACGCAGTATTTT
>TRBJ2-7|TRBD1|.|TRBV27
CASSPQPGQDVYDEQYF
TGTGCCAGCAGCCCTCAGCCCGGACAGGATGTATACGACGAGCAGTACTTC
>TRBJ1-2|.|.|TRBV27
CASSLSARAYGYPF
TGTGCCAGCAGTTTATCGGCCAGGGCCTATGGCTACCCCTTC
>TRBJ2-5|.|.|TRBV29-1
CSGTRQGGATQYF
TGCAGCGGGACCCGACAGGGCGGGGCGACCCAGTACTTC
>TRBJ2-1|TRBD1|.|TRBV4-1
CASSQDGTGVDEQFF
TGCGCCAGCAGCCAAGACGGGACAGGGGTTGATGAGCAGTTCTTC
>TRBJ2-2|.|.|TRBV2
CASSPGLANTGELFF
TGTGCCAGCAGTCCCGGTCTAGCGAACACCGGGGAGCTGTTTTTT
>TRBJ2-1|TRBD1|.|TRBV5-1
CASSLEQGLDEQFF
TGCGCCAGCAGCCTAGAACAGGGGTTGGATGAGCAGTTCTTC
>TRBJ2-7|.|.|TRBV7-8
CASSLAESSYEQYF
TGTGCCAGCAGCTTAGCCGAGAGCTCCTACGAGCAGTACTTC
>TRBJ1-5|.|.|TRBV5-1
CASSLDSFDQPQHF
TGCGCCAGCAGCTTGGACAGCTTCGATCAGCCCCAGCATTTT
>TRBJ2-2|.|.|TRBV10-2
CASTLQGAGELFF
TGCGCCAGCACCTTACAGGGCGCCGGGGAGCTGTTTTTT
>TRBJ2-7|.|once|TRBV19
CASSIRGGPYEQYF
TGTGCCAGTAGTATCCGGGGTGGGCCCTACGAGCAGTACTTC
>TRBJ2-7|TRBD1|.|TRBV28
CASSGRTGVEQYF
TGTGCCAGCAGTGGCCGGACAGGGGTCGAGCAGTACTTC
>TRBJ2-1|TRBD1|.|TRBV15
CATSRSRDRGPYNEQFF
TGTGCCACCAGCAGGAGCAGGGACAGGGGGCCTTACAATGAGCAGTTCTTC
>TRBJ1-1|.|.|TRBV5-1
CASSLQGRGWDTEAFF
TGCGCCAGCAGCTTGCAGGGCAGGGGCTGGGACACTGAAGCTTTCTTT
>TRBJ2-3|TRBD2|.|TRBV11-2
CASRSLAGPTDTQYF
TGTGCCAGCAGAAGTCTAGCGGGGCCCACAGATACGCAGTATTTT
>TRBJ2-3|TRBD2|.|TRBV29-1
CSVGGGLRTDTQYF
TGCAGCGTGGGGGGGGGACTACGTACAGATACGCAGTATTTT
>TRBJ1-5|.|.|TRBV27
CASRGGNQPQHF
TGTGCCAGCAGAGGGGGCAATCAGCCCCAGCATTTT
>TRBJ2-3|TRBD2|once|TRBV5-6
CASSELAGGPDTQYF
TGTGCCAGCAGCGAACTAGCGGGAGGCCCGGATACGCAGTATTTT
>TRBJ2-3|TRBD2|.|TRBV5-1
CASKSGLAGADTQYF
TGCGCCAGCAAGTCCGGTCTAGCGGGAGCAGATACGCAGTATTTT